This T cell receptor beta chain was recovered during a study of immune reconstitution after stem cell transplant in scleroderma. TCRdb reanalysed the RT-PCR reads using MiXCR and keeps one entry per CDR3 protein. This sample has fewer than 2,000 distinct CDR3 sequences; 15% occur once, and the top ten carry approximately 8%. Comments on this clonotype: At one end, the junction sequence differs from germline, possibly due to a read error.

This CDR3 region has 16 residues. Germline CDR1 and CDR2: SGHRS and YFSETQ. The specimen was taken before or after autologous hematopoietic stem cell transplantation (not recorded which). The V call is TRBV5-1, the J call TRBJ1-5; TRBD1 is a possible D gene (5 bases). The source is a female donor with systemic sclerosis. CDR3: CASSRRQPGAIQSQHF. The CDR3 DNA is TGCGCCAGCAGCCGCAGACAGCCCGGGGCCATTCAGTCCCAGCATTTT.